This T cell receptor beta chain is drawn from a study of blood T cell repertoires in COVID-19. In the study overall: Some COVID-19 samples were acute and others convalescent; all came from the United States, Italy and Spain.

Study processing details: Counts of nucleated cells, estimated from reference gene primer amplification, were obtained. Data came from immunoSEQ multiplex PCR; TCRdb stores just in-frame clones and leaves some out. That table furnishes V, J and clone size, whereas the DNA furnished D and trimming. This table has roughly 230,000 clones, roughly 89% appearing once. From germline, CDR1 is SGHAT and CDR2 FQNNGV. V dropped 2 bases and J dropped 2 bases, with 11 bases sitting between them. CDR3 length: 15 amino acids. Sequencing used peripheral blood. This TCR derives from a woman aged 35 to 49 who had recovered from COVID-19. V is TRBV11-2 and J is TRBJ2-3; tentative D call: TRBD2 (5 bases). In DNA, the CDR3 is TGTGCCAGCAGCTTACTGGGAGACTACACAGATACGCAGTATTTT. It specifies CASSLLGDYTDTQYF.